This TCR beta chain was sequenced during a study of blood T cell repertoires in COVID-19. Study at large: PBMCs, B-cell-depleted T cells, or T cells provided the cDNA or gDNA that made up the material.

This clone was observed a single time. V shed 3 bases, J shed 7 bases, and the junction held 6 bases outside the gene matches. Germline lookup yields CDR1 SEHNR and CDR2 FQNEAQ (reference sequence). This CDR3 is 15 amino acids long. In the original processing: How many nucleated cells were present was estimated from reference gene primer amplification. Libraries were prepared by immunoSEQ multiplex PCR; TCRdb keeps only in-frame clonotypes and omits some of them. V and J calls and clone size are as listed in that table; D and trimming were resolved from the DNA. The sample carries 40,000 to 50,000 clones, roughly 84% recorded once.

Sequencing used peripheral blood. The chain has TRBV7-9 and TRBJ2-2; 9 positions agree with TRBD2. The clonotype originates from a human donor in a cohort sampled during active COVID-19. The CDR3 here is CASSFRTSAIGELFF. The CDR3 DNA is TGTGCCAGCAGCTTTCGGACTAGCGCAATCGGGGAGCTGTTTTTT.